This TCR beta chain was recovered during a study of cytomegalovirus exposure and HLA in healthy donors. Germline-derived CDR1 and CDR2 are SGHDN and FVKESK. The J segment lost 5 bases and the V segment lost 3 bases, leaving 7 bases of the junction unmatched. CDR3 length equals 16 residues. With regard to this clone: Antigen unknown.

Findings and caveats of the study: TCR association rates varied by HLA locus in a later analysis, with DRB1 highest and HLA-C lowest.

PCR employed 60 Vbeta and 13 Jbeta primers. TCRdb's copy holds only in-frame clones and misses some; the assay was immunoSEQ multiplex PCR. The data contain 60,000 to 80,000 clones, 60% to 80% of them singletons. This clonotype was sampled from a man between 25 and 39 years old in good health and CMV-seronegative. This chain connects TRBV14 to TRBJ1-1; 12 bases are a match to TRBD1. Input material: PBMCs. CDR3 in amino acids: CASSQGQGAARTEAFF. CDR3 nucleotide sequence: TGTGCCAGCAGCCAGGGACAGGGGGCAGCACGGACTGAAGCTTTCTTT. The full variable domain, completed using reference TRBV14 and TRBJ1-1, is EAGVTQFPSHSVIEKGQTVTLRCDPISGHDNLYWYRRVMGKEIKFLLHFVKESKQDESGMPNNRFLAERTGGTYSTLKVQPAELEDSGVYFCASSQGQGAARTEAFFGQGTRLTVV.